Listed below are T cell receptor beta chains from one sample, sequenced in a study of T-cell reconstitution after alpha-beta-depleted transplantation in children. From the PCR reads, TCRdb called clonotypes with MiXCR, one entry per CDR3 protein. The data hold roughly 310,000 distinct CDR3 sequences, with 23% observed a single time. Sequences were derived from PBMCs, mostly from graft donor cells, sampled 180 days after TCRalphabeta/CD19-depleted stem cell transplant. The origin of the receptors is a male patient aged 10-17 years who had a stem cell transplant for acute lymphoblastic leukemia, so the T cells may come from the graft donor. Each CDR3 is given with its conserved first and last residue. The D gene is left open where the match is weak. The size of a clone is reported for some rows only, either as once, few or many, or as a class for expanded clones.

>TRBJ2-2|few|TRBV7-3|NA
TGTGCCAGCAGTGGCCGCACCGGGGAGCTGTTTTTT
CASSGRTGELFF
>TRBJ2-2|NA|TRBV11-1|NA
TGTGCCAGCAGCTTAGCCGGGGAAGCCGGGGAGCTGTCTTTT
CASSLAGEAGELSF
>TRBJ2-4|NA|TRBV6-5|NA
TGTGCCAGCAGTTACGGCGGGATAGCCAAAAACATTCAGTACTTC
CASSYGGIAKNIQYF
>TRBJ2-5|few|TRBV7-9|TRBD2
TGTGCCAGCGCGGGGGTTAGGGTCCGAGAGACCCAGTACTTC
CASAGVRVRETQYF
>TRBJ2-7|few|TRBV2|TRBD1
TGTGCCAGCAGTGAGTTAGAGGGGGCCTTACACGAGCAGTACTTC
CASSELEGALHEQYF
>TRBJ1-2|few|TRBV20-1|TRBD1
TGCAGTGCTATCCGGGACAGCGATTACTATGGCTACACCTTC
CSAIRDSDYYGYTF
>TRBJ2-5|NA|TRBV6-1|NA
TGTGCCAGCAGCCCCGTCCGGACAGTACATCAAGAGACCCAGTACTTC
CASSPVRTVHQETQYF
>TRBJ2-2|NA|TRBV12-3/TRBV12-4|NA
TGTGCCAGCGGTCTCTGGAAGGGGGCGAACACCGGGGAGCTGTTTTTT
CASGLWKGANTGELFF
>TRBJ2-5|few|TRBV6-1|TRBD1
TGTGCCAGCCGACAGGGGGAGACCCAGTACTTC
CASRQGETQYF
>TRBJ2-1|many|TRBV5-1|NA
TGCGCCAGCAGCTTGGCCGGGACTCCTGGCTACAATGAGCAGTTCTTC
CASSLAGTPGYNEQFF
>TRBJ2-2|NA|TRBV7-3|TRBD2
TGTGCCAGCAGCTTAAAGGGACTAGAAGGCGGGGAGCTGTGTTTT
CASSLKGLEGGELCF